Listed below are T cell receptor beta chains from one sample, sequenced in a study of blood T cells in healthy people across ages. From the 5' RACE reads, TCRdb called clonotypes with MiXCR, one entry per CDR3 protein. Here the sample spans 700,000 to 950,000 distinct CDR3 sequences, roughly 47% being singletons. The specimen sequenced was blood. Every receptor here comes from a woman aged 55-69 years in good health. The conserved cysteine and the conserved F or W are not part of the CDR3 here.

>TRBV5-1
ASSTRDSLGTEAF
>TRBV12-5
ASGSFLGGQVTYEQY
>TRBV24-1
ATSRQGGTEAF
>TRBV9
ASSVGSISGNTIY
>TRBV6-6
ASSGRDFSYEQY
>TRBV2
ARKDGTNYGYT
>TRBV7-2
ASSLGPDSNTGELF
>TRBV3-1
ASSQVRYEQY
>TRBV12-3/TRBV12-4
ASSWAEETQY
>TRBV7-2
ASSSPVIAHSYEQY
>TRBV7-9
ASSSGQYNEQY
>TRBV28
ASSPPRTGKFEAF
>TRBV9
ASSVGSGSIHEQY
>TRBV10-3
AIRREDTTDTQY